This T cell receptor beta chain was sequenced for a study of blood T cell repertoires in COVID-19. This clone was picked up one time. The CDR3 length is 18 residues. Germline trimming cut 0 bases from V and 2 bases from J; bases unmatched to any gene: 11. Germline lookup yields CDR1 SGHRS and CDR2 YFSETQ. Seattle's cohort entered during active infection and was followed longitudinally. Repertoires were generated with immunoSEQ multiplex PCR, while TCRdb's copy carries only in-frame clones and drops some. The data hold over 100,000 clones, with 75% to 90% observed a single time. The sample taken for sequencing was peripheral blood. The genes are TRBV5-1 and TRBJ2-3, with 8 bases aligning to TRBD1. This receptor was obtained from a man in his sixties with COVID-19, enrolled during active disease. The CDR3 reads CASSLEPTGGKNTDTQYF. CDR3 coding DNA: TGCGCCAGCAGCTTGGAGCCAACAGGGGGGAAAAACACAGATACGCAGTATTTT.